One TCR beta chain is described in this entry. The antigen is unknown. The sample comes from a study of early stage breast cancer tumors. Across the whole study: Invasive lobular carcinomas made up about 35% of the 12 ER+/PR+/HER2- tumors.

Each tumor contributed about 20-55 mg of diced tissue. Study-wide results and caveats: Blood repertoires resembled normal breast more than tumor.

The CDR3 totals 11 residues. Each sample had two DNA replicates, roughly 0.5 ug blood or around 1.5 ug tissue. Measured with immunoSEQ multiplex PCR; TCRdb has only the in-frame clones, and not every one. The table includes around 9,800 clones, 75% to 85% detected once. The chain employs TRBV21-1 and TRBJ1-1. TRBV21-1 represents a pseudogene. The TCR originated in a person aged 65-85 years with breast cancer. Sequenced material: breast tumor tissue. CDR3 in amino acids: CASRLGTEAFF. The CDR3 bases are TGTGCCAGCAGGCTAGGTACTGAAGCTTTCTTT.